The 8 T cell receptor beta chains below were found in one sample sequenced in a study of Ad26.COV2.S vaccination and SARS-CoV-2 variants. Treatment defined: around 19 received Ad26.COV2.S at low or high dose, single or two shots; roughly five received placebo; per-sample allocation not given. Following the first vaccine or placebo injection, samples were taken on day 63. Using immunoSEQ multiplex PCR, the repertoire was profiled, and TCRdb retains in-frame clones only, with some absent. The sample includes over 400,000 clones, 92% of them seen just once. Sequences were derived from peripheral blood, sampled in a trial of Ad26.COV2.S vaccine versus placebo. These receptors were collected from a person aged 18-60 years who received the Ad26.COV2.S COVID-19 vaccine or a placebo.

V usage is TRBV23-1 and J usage is TRBJ2-5; weak D call: TRBD2 (6 bases). TRBV23-1 is classed as an ORF, of uncertain function. This CDR3 is built from 18 residues. Trimming shortened V by 1 base and J by 1 base, and 19 bases separated the two germline ends. DNA of the CDR3: TGCGCCAGCAGTCAATTCTTCGAAAGCTTAGCGGCCCAAGAGACCCAGTACTTC. As protein: CASSQFFESLAAQETQYF.

This clone was observed a few times. J is TRBJ2-7 and V is TRBV19; a weak D match, TRBD2 (6 bases). V was clipped by 6 bases and J by 1 base, with 13 bases between them. CDR1 and CDR2 from the germline V gene are LNHDA and SQIVND (reference sequence). The CDR3 spans 14 residues. For the CDR3, the DNA is TGTGCCAGTAGCCCTAGCGATTCATCCTACGAGCAGTACTTC. Its protein product is CASSPSDSSYEQYF. Full variable domain (remainder filled in from reference TRBV19 and TRBJ2-7): DGGITQSPKYLFRKEGQNVTLSCEQNLNHDAMYWYRQDPGQGLRLIYYSQIVNDFQKGDIAEGYSVSREKKESFPLTVTSAQKNPTAFYLCASSPSDSSYEQYFGPGTRLTVT.

The chain uses TRBV27 and TRBJ2-5, with no clear D. Germline lookup yields CDR1 MNHEY and CDR2 SMNVEV (reference sequence). V lost 4 bases to trimming and J lost 1 base, with 10 bases between them. The CDR3 has 14 residues. In DNA form, the CDR3 reads TGTGCCAGCAGTTCCAAAACCGTCCAAGAGACCCAGTACTTC. Protein: CASSSKTVQETQYF.

The chain recombines TRBV5-6 with TRBJ2-7; D is undetermined. V shed 7 bases and J shed 0 bases, with 8 bases lying between them. CDR3 length equals 12 residues. CDR1 and CDR2 (germline): SGHDT, YYEEEE. The CDR3 protein is CASQTDSYEQYF. CDR3 bases: TGTGCCAGCCAGACGGACTCCTACGAGCAGTACTTC.

This chain joins TRBV28 and TRBJ1-4; D is perhaps TRBD1 (6 bases). Germline CDR1 and CDR2: MDHEN and SYDVKM. V lost 6 bases and J lost 5, with 13 bases in between. The CDR3 is 14 amino acids. The CDR3 coding sequence is TGTGCCAGCAGGACTCAGGGGAGGAATGAAAAACTGTTTTTT. As protein: CASRTQGRNEKLFF.

The chain couples TRBV30 to TRBJ1-5, with TRBD1 identical over 7 bases. The ends lost 5 bases at V and 0 bases at J; junction bases unmatched: 4. CDR3 size: 14 residues. Germline V lookup: CDR1 GTSNPN, CDR2 SVGIG (reference sequence). The CDR3 DNA reads TGTGCCTGGGAAACAGGGGATAGCAATCAGCCCCAGCATTTT. As protein: CAWETGDSNQPQHF.

The V call is TRBV2, the J call TRBJ1-6, with 10 bases lining up with TRBD1. CDR1 and CDR2 from the germline V gene are SNHLY and FYNNEI. The CDR3 contains 14 residues. The J segment lost 10 bases and the V segment lost 9 bases, leaving 9 bases of the junction unmatched. DNA for the CDR3: TGTGCCAGGGAGGTGGGGACAGGGGAATCACCCCTCCACTTT. Residues: CAREVGTGESPLHF.

The chain joins TRBV11-2 to TRBJ2-1; 12 nucleotides line up with TRBD2. The germline V gene encodes CDR1 SGHAT and CDR2 FQNNGV. There are 18 residues in the CDR3. V lost 5 bases, J lost 2 bases, and 10 bases stayed unmatched. The CDR3 loop is CASSAVVASGGAYNEQFF. CDR3 coding DNA: TGTGCCAGCAGCGCAGTGGTCGCTAGCGGGGGGGCCTACAATGAGCAGTTCTTC.